This T cell receptor (beta chain) was sequenced during a study of T cell repertoires in cytomegalovirus infection. Regarding the study as a whole: Cumulative public TCR beta family frequency identified carriers of CMV plus the relevant HLA. HLA-C-restricted CMV clonotypes gave the most frequent clonotype in two of eight donors.

This CDR3 spans 18 amino acids. The V gene's germline CDR1 is SNHLY and CDR2 FYNNEI. The junction had 12 bases not matched to a gene; V was cut back by 2 bases and J by 8 bases. On this clonotype: Its specificity is unknown.

TCRdb recomputed calls from the reads with MiXCR, one row per CDR3 protein. The sample carries some 590,000 distinct CDR3 sequences, almost 40% recorded once. This TCR came from a human donor in good health (CMV status not recorded). Some clones in this sample may be carry-over from other donors' samples. Sequences were derived from cultured PBMCs, sampled from culture after CMV antigen stimulation. The rearrangement joins TRBV2 to TRBJ2-1; TRBD2 agrees at 13 bases. The CDR3 coding sequence is TGTGCCAGCAGTGAAAGTCGAGGACTAGCGGGGGTTGTGGATGAGCAGTTCTTC. Its protein is CASSESRGLAGVVDEQFF.